This TCR beta chain appears in the sequencing data of a study of T cell responses to AZD1222 COVID-19 vaccine. This clone appeared a few times. Antigen: not known. General study findings and limits: Regions left unmutated in variants are reportedly the target of nearly half of spike-specific TCRs. Researchers report vaccine-associated CD4 TCRs spanning spike, with dominance at 160-218 and 743-854.

V was shortened by 6 bases and J by 3 bases, with 11 bases between the two germline ends. The CDR3 runs to 14 residues. Looked up from germline, CDR1 is MNHEY and CDR2 is SVGAGI. Clones were read by immunoSEQ multiplex PCR, and TCRdb kept only the in-frame ones, dropping some. Here the sample spans about 130,000 clones, 88% being singletons. The chain recombines TRBV6-5 with TRBJ2-2, with a possible D match to TRBD1 (6 bases). The TCR originated in an adult who received the AZD1222 COVID-19 vaccine. The material sequenced was peripheral blood, taken 28 days after the second AZD1222 dose. CDR3 region: CASRPGHYTGELFF. In DNA form, the CDR3 reads TGTGCCAGCAGGCCGGGACACTACACCGGGGAGCTGTTTTTT.